The next 10 T cell receptor beta chains were all read from a single sample in a study of cytomegalovirus exposure and HLA in healthy donors. The PCR used 60 Vbeta and 13 Jbeta primers. Measured with immunoSEQ multiplex PCR; TCRdb has only the in-frame clones, and not every one. The table has under 250,000 clones, around 73% seen once. Sequenced: PBMCs. Receptors were obtained from a woman aged 25 to 45 in good health and CMV-seronegative.

The gene calls are TRBV6-1 and TRBJ2-3; 8 nucleotides line up with TRBD1. This CDR3 region has 14 residues. In germline, CDR1 is MNHNS, CDR2 SASEGT. The trim removed 4 bases at V and 0 bases at J, leaving 0 bases unmatched. The CDR3 DNA sequence: TGTGCCAGCAGTGGGACAGGGAGCACAGATACGCAGTATTTT. Its translation: CASSGTGSTDTQYF.

V gene TRBV7-9 combines with J gene TRBJ2-1, with D maybe TRBD2 (6 bases). Germline-derived CDR1 and CDR2 are SEHNR and FQNEAQ (reference sequence). This CDR3 has 12 amino acids. V was cut by 6 bases and J by 9 bases, with 12 bases left in between. The CDR3 is CASSPGSTEQFF. CDR3 sequence (DNA): TGTGCCAGCAGTCCCGGGAGTACTGAGCAGTTCTTC.

The rearrangement links TRBV29-1 to TRBJ2-7; 7 bases are shared with TRBD2. CDR1 is SQVTM and CDR2 is ANQGSEA in the germline V gene. Trimming cost V 7 bases and J 2 bases; bases outside gene matches: 14. CDR3 size: 15 residues. This CDR3 is CSARGSEDGPYEQYF. CDR3 coding DNA: TGCAGCGCGCGGGGGTCGGAGGACGGGCCCTACGAGCAGTACTTC.

The J gene is TRBJ2-3, the V gene TRBV11-2, with D possibly matching TRBD2 (6 bases). The V end lost 8 bases, the J end lost 11 bases, and 17 bases lay between the germline ends. Germline values: CDR1 SGHAT, CDR2 FQNNGV. The CDR3 runs 12 residues. CDR3 loop: CASGTGPAVQYF. The CDR3 region has the DNA TGTGCCAGCGGGACTGGCCCTGCGGTGCAGTATTTT.

A word on this clone: At one end the junction does not follow the germline gene, possibly because of a read error. V usage is TRBV6-1 and J usage is TRBJ2-1; 13 bases line up with TRBD2. The germline V gene has CDR1 MNHNS and CDR2 SASEGT. CDR3 length: 15 amino acids. CDR3 nucleotides: TGTGCCAGTAGTGCCTCACTACTAGCGGGAGGGGAGCAGTTCTTC. This gives the protein CASSASLLAGGEQFF.

The table lists this clone with a count of one. The chain is built from TRBV19 and TRBJ1-1, with 9 bases aligning to TRBD1. CDR3 length: 16 residues. Germline CDR1 and CDR2: LNHDA and SQIVND (reference sequence). The junction had 11 bases not matched to a gene; V was cut back by 4 bases and J by 5 bases. The CDR3 sequence: CASSTGTGKRRTEAFF. The CDR3 bases are TGTGCCAGTAGTACGGGGACAGGGAAGCGGAGAACTGAAGCTTTCTTT.

The chain employs TRBV5-6 and TRBJ2-3; TRBD2 might be the D (6 bases). The germline CDR1 and CDR2 sequences are SGHDT and YYEEEE. Trimming took 4 bases from V and 6 from J, leaving 15 bases between them. The CDR3 is 14 amino acids. CDR3 nucleotide sequence: TGTGCCAGCAGCCCGGGGGTGGGGATTGATACGCAGTATTTT. It translates to CASSPGVGIDTQYF.

The V call is TRBV5-4, the J call TRBJ2-7; 10 bases align to TRBD1. CDR1 is SGHNT, CDR2 YYREEE, per germline (reference sequence). The trim removed 0 bases at V and 2 bases at J, leaving 2 bases unmatched. The CDR3 has 15 residues. The CDR3: CASSLVGTGAYEQYF. CDR3 sequence (DNA): TGTGCCAGCAGCTTGGTTGGGACAGGGGCCTACGAGCAGTACTTC.

CDR3 amino acids: CASSIGLAGGLGGYNEQFF. The CDR3 DNA reads TGTGCCAGTAGTATCGGACTAGCGGGGGGACTAGGGGGGTACAATGAGCAGTTCTTC. The chain carries TRBV19 and TRBJ2-1; TRBD2 matches at 14 bases. The germline gives CDR1 LNHDA, CDR2 SQIVND (reference sequence). The trim removed 3 bases at V and 4 bases at J, leaving 11 bases unmatched. This CDR3 is 19 amino acids long.

The J gene is TRBJ2-5, the V gene TRBV5-4, with a tentative D call TRBD2 (6 bases). Germline values: CDR1 SGHNT, CDR2 YYREEE (reference sequence). V lost 3 bases to trimming and J lost 6 bases, with 18 bases between them. CDR3 length: 15 residues. The chain's CDR3 is CASSSAGSGLKTQYF. The CDR3, as DNA: TGTGCCAGCAGCTCTGCGGGGAGCGGATTAAAGACCCAGTACTTC.